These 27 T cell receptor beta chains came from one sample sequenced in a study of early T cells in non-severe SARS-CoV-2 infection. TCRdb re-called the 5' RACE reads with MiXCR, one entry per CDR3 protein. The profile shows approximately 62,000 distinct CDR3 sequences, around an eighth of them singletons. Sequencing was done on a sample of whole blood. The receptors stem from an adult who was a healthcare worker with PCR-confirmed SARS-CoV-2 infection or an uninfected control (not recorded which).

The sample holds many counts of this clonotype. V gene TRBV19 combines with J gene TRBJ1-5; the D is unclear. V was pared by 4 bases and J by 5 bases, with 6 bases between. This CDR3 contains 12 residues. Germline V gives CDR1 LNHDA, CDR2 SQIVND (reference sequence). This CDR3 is CASSNLDQPQHF. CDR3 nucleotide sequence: TGTGCCAGTAGTAATTTGGATCAGCCCCAGCATTTT.

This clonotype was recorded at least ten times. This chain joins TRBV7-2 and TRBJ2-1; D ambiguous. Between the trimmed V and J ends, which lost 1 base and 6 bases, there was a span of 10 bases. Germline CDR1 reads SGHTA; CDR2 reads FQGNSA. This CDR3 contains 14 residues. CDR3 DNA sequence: TGTGCCAGCAGCTTAGTCTCCCCGGGCAATGAGCAGTTCTTC. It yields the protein CASSLVSPGNEQFF.

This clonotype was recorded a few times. The DNA of the CDR3 is TGTGCCAGCAGCCCAAGACTAGCGGGATTCCCTTCTGGGGCCAACGTCCTGACTTTC. Protein: CASSPRLAGFPSGANVLTF. The gene calls are TRBV3-1 and TRBJ2-6, with 11 positions matching TRBD2. CDR3 length: 19 residues. V gave up 4 bases and J gave up 1 base; unmatched junction bases: 9. CDR1 LGHDT and CDR2 YNNKEL come from the germline V gene (reference sequence).

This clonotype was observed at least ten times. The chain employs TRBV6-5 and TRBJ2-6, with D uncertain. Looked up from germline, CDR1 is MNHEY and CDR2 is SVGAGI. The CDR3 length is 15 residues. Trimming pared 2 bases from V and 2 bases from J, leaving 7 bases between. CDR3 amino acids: CASSYKGAGANVLTF. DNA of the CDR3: TGTGCCAGCAGTTACAAGGGCGCTGGGGCCAACGTCCTGACTTTC.

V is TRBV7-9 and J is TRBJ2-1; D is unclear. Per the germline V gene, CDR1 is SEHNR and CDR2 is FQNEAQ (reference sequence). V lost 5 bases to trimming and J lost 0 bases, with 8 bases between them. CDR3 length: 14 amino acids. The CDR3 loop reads CASSLSASYNEQFF. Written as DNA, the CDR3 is TGTGCCAGCAGCCTCAGTGCCTCCTACAATGAGCAGTTCTTC.

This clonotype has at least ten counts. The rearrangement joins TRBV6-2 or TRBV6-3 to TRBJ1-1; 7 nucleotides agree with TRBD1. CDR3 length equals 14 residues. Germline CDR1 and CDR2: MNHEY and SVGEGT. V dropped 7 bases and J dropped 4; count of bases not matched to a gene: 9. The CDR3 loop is CASTIQGIGTEAFF. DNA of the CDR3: TGTGCCAGCACAATACAGGGGATCGGCACTGAAGCTTTCTTT.

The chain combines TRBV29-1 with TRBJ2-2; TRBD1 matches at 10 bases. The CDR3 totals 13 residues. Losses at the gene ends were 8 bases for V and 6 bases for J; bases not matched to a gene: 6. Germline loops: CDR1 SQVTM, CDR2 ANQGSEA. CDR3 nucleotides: TGCAGCTCCGGGACAGGGGTTCCCGGGGAGCTGTTTTTT. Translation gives CSSGTGVPGELFF.

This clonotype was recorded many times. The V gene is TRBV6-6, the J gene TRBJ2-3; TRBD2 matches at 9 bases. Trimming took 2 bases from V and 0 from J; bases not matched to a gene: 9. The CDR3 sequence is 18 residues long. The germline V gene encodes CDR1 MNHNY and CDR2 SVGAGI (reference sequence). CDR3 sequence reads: CASSYTASGDISTDTQYF. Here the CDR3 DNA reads TGTGCCAGCAGTTACACGGCTAGCGGGGATATAAGCACAGATACGCAGTATTTT.

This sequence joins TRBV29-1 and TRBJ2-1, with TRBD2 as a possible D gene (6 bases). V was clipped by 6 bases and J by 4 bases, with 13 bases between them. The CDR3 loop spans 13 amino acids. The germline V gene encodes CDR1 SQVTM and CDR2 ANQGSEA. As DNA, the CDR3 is TGCAGCGTGGAGAAGGACTATTACAATGAGCAGTTCTTC. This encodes CSVEKDYYNEQFF.

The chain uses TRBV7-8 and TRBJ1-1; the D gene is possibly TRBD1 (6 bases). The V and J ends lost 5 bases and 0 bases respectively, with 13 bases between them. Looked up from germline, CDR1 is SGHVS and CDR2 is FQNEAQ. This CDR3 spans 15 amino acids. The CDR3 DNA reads TGTGCCAGCAGCGACAGGAGAATCATGAACACTGAAGCTTTCTTT. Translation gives CASSDRRIMNTEAFF.

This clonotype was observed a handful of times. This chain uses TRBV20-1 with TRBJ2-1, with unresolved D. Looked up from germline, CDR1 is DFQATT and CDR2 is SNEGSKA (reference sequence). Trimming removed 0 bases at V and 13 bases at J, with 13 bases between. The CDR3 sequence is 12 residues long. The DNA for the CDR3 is TGCAGTGCTAGAGATCGGCTCCCCGTACAGTTCTTC. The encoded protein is CSARDRLPVQFF.

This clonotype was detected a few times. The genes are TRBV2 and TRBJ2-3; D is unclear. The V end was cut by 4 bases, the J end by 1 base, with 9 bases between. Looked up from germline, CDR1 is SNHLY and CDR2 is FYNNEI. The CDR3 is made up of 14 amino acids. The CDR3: CASSGNARTDTQYF. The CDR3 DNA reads TGTGCCAGCAGTGGTAATGCTCGCACAGATACGCAGTATTTT.

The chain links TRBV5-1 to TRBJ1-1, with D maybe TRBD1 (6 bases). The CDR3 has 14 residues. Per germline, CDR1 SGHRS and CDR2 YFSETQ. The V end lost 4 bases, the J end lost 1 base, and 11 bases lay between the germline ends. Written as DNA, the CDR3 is TGCGCCAGCAGCCCGGGACAACAGAACACTGAAGCTTTCTTT. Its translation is CASSPGQQNTEAFF. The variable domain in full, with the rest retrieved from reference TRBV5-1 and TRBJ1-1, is KAGVTQTPRYLIKTRGQQVTLSCSPISGHRSVSWYQQTPGQGLQFLFEYFSETQRNKGNFPGRFSGRQFSNSRSEMNVSTLELGDSALYLCASSPGQQNTEAFFGQGTRLTVV.

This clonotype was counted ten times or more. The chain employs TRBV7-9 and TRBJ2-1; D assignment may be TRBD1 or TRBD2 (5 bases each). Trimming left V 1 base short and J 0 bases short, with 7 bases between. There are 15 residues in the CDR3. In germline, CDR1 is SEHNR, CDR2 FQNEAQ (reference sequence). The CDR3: CASSLEGSSYNEQFF. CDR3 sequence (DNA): TGTGCCAGCAGCTTAGAGGGGAGCTCCTACAATGAGCAGTTCTTC.

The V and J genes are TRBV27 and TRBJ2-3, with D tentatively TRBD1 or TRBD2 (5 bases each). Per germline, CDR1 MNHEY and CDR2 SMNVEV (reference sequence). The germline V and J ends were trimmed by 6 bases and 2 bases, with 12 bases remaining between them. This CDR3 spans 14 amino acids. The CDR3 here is CASSWGRTTDTQYF. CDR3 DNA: TGTGCCAGCAGCTGGGGACGGACCACAGATACGCAGTATTTT.

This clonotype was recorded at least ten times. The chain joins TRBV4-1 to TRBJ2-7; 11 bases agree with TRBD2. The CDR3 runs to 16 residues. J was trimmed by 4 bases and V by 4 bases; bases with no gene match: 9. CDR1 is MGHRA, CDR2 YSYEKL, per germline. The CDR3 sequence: CASSRLAGGIGYEQYF. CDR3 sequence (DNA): TGCGCCAGCAGCCGTCTAGCGGGAGGTATAGGGTACGAGCAGTACTTC.

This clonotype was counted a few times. The CDR3: CASSYQKRGAGEDTQYF. The DNA of the CDR3 is TGTGCCAGCAGCTATCAGAAACGAGGAGCGGGAGAAGATACGCAGTATTTT. This sequence joins TRBV11-2 and TRBJ2-3; 8 bases fit TRBD2. Germline trimming cut 4 bases from V and 5 bases from J; bases unmatched to any gene: 14. CDR1 and CDR2 (germline): SGHAT, FQNNGV. The CDR3 is 17 amino acids.

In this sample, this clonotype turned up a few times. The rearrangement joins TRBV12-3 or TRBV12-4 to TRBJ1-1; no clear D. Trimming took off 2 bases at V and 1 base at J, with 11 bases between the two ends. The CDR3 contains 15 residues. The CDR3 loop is CASSLRGAANTEAFF. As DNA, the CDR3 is TGTGCCAGCAGTTTAAGAGGAGCAGCGAACACTGAAGCTTTCTTT.

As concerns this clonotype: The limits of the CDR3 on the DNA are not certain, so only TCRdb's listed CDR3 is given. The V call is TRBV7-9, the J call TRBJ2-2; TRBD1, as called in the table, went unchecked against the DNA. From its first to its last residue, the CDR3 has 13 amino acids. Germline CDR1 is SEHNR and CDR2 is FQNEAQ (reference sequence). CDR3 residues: CASSAARVAEGIF.

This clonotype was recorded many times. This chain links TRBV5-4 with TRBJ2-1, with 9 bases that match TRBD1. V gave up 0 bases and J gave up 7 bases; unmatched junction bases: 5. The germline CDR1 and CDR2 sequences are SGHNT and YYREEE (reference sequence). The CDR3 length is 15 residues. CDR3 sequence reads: CASSLEQGAVNEQFF. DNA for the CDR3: TGTGCCAGCAGCTTGGAACAGGGGGCGGTTAATGAGCAGTTCTTC. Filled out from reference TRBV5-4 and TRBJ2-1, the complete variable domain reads ETGVTQSPTHLIKTRGQQVTLRCSSQSGHNTVSWYQQALGQGPQFIFQYYREEENGRGNFPPRFSGLQFPNYSSELNVNALELDDSALYLCASSLEQGAVNEQFFGPGTRLTVL.

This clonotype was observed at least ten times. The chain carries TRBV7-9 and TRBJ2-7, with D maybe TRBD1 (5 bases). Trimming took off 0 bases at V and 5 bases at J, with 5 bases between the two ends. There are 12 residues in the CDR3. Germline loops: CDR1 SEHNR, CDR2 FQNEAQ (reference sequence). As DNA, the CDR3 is TGTGCCAGCAGCTTAGCAGGGGACGAGCAGTACTTC. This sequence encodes CASSLAGDEQYF.

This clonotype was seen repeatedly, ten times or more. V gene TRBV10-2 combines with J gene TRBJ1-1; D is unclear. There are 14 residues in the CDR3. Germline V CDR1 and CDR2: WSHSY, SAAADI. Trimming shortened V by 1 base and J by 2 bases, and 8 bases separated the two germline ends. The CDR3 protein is CASSEFGFNTEAFF. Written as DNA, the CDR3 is TGCGCCAGCAGTGAGTTTGGGTTCAACACTGAAGCTTTCTTT.

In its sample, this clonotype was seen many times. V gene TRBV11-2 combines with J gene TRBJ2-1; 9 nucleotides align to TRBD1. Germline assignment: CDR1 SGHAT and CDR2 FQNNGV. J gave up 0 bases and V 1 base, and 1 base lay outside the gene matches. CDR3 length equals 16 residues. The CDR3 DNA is TGTGCCAGCAGCTTAGGGGACAGGGACTCCTACAATGAGCAGTTCTTC. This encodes CASSLGDRDSYNEQFF. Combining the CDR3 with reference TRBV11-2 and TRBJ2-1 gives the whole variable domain EAGVAQSPRYKIIEKRQSVAFWCNPISGHATLYWYQQILGQGPKLLIQFQNNGVVDDSQLPKDRFSAERLKGVDSTLKIQPAKLEDSAVYLCASSLGDRDSYNEQFFGPGTRLTVL.

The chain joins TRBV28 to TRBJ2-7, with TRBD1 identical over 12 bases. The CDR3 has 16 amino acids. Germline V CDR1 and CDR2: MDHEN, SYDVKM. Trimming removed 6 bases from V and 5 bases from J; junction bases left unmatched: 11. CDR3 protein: CASSLGTGGKNDEQYF. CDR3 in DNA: TGTGCCAGCAGCTTAGGGACAGGGGGCAAAAATGACGAGCAGTACTTC. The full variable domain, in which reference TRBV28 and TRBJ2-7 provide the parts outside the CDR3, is DVKVTQSSRYLVKRTGEKVFLECVQDMDHENMFWYRQDPGLGLRLIYFSYDVKMKEKGDIPEGYSVSREKKERFSLILESASTNQTSMYLCASSLGTGGKNDEQYFGPGTRLTVT.

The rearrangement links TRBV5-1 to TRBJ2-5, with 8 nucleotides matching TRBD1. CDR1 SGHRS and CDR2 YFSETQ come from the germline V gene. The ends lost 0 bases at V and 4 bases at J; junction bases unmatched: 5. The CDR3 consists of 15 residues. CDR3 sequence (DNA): TGCGCCAGCAGCTTGGGGACAGGGTGGAGAGAGACCCAGTACTTC. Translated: CASSLGTGWRETQYF. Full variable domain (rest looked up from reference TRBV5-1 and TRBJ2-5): KAGVTQTPRYLIKTRGQQVTLSCSPISGHRSVSWYQQTPGQGLQFLFEYFSETQRNKGNFPGRFSGRQFSNSRSEMNVSTLELGDSALYLCASSLGTGWRETQYFGPGTRLLVL.

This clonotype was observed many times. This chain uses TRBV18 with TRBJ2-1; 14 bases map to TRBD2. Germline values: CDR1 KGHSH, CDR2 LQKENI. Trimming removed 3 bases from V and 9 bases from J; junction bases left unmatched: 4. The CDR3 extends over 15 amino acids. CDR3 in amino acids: CASSPGLAGAGEQFF. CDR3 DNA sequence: TGTGCCAGCTCACCGGGACTAGCGGGAGCCGGTGAGCAGTTCTTC.

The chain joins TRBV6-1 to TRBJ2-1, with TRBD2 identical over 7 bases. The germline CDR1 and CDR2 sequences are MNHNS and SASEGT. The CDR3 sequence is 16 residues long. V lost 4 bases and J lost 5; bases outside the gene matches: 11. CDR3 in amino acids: CASSVVGAGIHNEQFF. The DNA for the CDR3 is TGTGCCAGCAGTGTGGTAGGAGCGGGGATTCACAATGAGCAGTTCTTC.